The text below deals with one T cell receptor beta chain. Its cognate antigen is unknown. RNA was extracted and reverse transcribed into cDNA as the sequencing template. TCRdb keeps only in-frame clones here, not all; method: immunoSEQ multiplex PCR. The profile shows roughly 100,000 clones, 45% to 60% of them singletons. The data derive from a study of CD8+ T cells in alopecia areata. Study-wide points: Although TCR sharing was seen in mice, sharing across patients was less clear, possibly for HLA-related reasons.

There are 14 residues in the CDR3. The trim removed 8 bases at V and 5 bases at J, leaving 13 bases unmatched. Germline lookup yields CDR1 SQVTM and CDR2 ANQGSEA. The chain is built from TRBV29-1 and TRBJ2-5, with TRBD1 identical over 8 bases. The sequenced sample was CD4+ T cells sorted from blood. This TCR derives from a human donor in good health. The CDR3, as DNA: TGCAGCCTACTACCCCCAGGGGGCATTGAGACCCAGTACTTC. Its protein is CSLLPPGGIETQYF.